This TCR beta chain was profiled in a study of patients with pleural tuberculosis. CDR1 SGDLS and CDR2 YYNGEE come from the germline V gene. Trimming pared 6 bases from V and 1 base from J, leaving 13 bases between. This CDR3 is 14 amino acids long. TCRdb re-derived calls from the reads in MiXCR, one entry per CDR3 protein. The data hold about 50,000 distinct CDR3 sequences, with less than 9.5% observed a single time. Ten or more counts support this clonotype. The V call is TRBV9, the J call TRBJ1-1; D not certain. The source is a human donor with pleural tuberculosis. The CDR3 spells CASKRDNSNTEAFF. The CDR3 bases are TGTGCCAGCAAACGAGATAACTCGAACACTGAAGCTTTCTTT.